Here is one TCR beta chain with its context. What it recognizes is unknown. TCRdb re-called the reads through MiXCR, storing one row per CDR3 protein. The table lists hundreds of thousands of distinct CDR3 sequences, 30% to 35% of them singletons. With V trimmed by 5 bases and J by 0 bases, 7 bases remained unmatched. The CDR3 totals 16 residues. The germline CDR1 and CDR2 sequences are MNHEY and SVGEGT. This sample was taken from a study of T cell repertoires in cytomegalovirus infection. This chain uses TRBV6-2 or TRBV6-3 with TRBJ2-3; 8 bases align to TRBD2. Sequencing was performed on cultured PBMCs, taken from culture after CMV antigen stimulation. The TCR comes from a human donor in good health (CMV status not recorded). Some clones in this sample may be carry-over from other donors' samples. This chain's CDR3 is CASSTSGRWSTDTQYF. The CDR3 nucleotides are TGTGCCAGCAGTACAAGCGGGAGATGGAGCACAGATACGCAGTATTTT.